The present T cell receptor (beta chain) was sequenced within a study of long-term antiretroviral therapy in people with HIV (dated by TCRdb to about 2022). For the study in its entirety: Collection of the earliest samples took place about a decade ahead of the 2015 WHO recommendation for immediate ART, at a time when ART was typically delayed until CD4 counts fell. A total of roughly 200 cryopreserved PBMC samples came from a few dozen adults with confirmed HIV infection and were collected serially over a mean of around 6 years (range 1-12). Whether ART initiation and durable HIV suppression were associated with changes in peripheral blood TRB repertoire composition and diversity was tested in a retrospective serial study. Test extractions of a monoclonal T-cell line alongside 33 polyclonal samples showed no cross-contamination during QIAcube processing. Among the 30 or so participants with HIV, about 11 were female.

Sequencing of the TRB variable region was done with the immunoSEQ hsTCRB v3.0 assay at survey level resolution. A depth of about 35,000-50,000 T-cell genomes per sample was targeted for TRB sequencing. Pooled TRB libraries were sequenced on an Illumina MiSeq with a v3 150-cycle kit. Turning to the authors' computational methods: Repertoire analysis was performed in R inside a reproducible Nextflow workflow that covered QC, data transformation and analysis. LymphoSeq2, an R package for exploring AIRR-Seq data, was used to implement the custom analyses. A handful of samples that yielded fewer than 5000 total TRB sequences were excluded, so that 150 to 200 HIV repertoires were analyzed. Among the roughly 180 retained HIV repertoires, some 60 were collected before ART initiation and around 130 after ART initiation. Each repertoire was downsampled to 5000 TRB nucleotide sequences, and summary statistics were averaged across 100 downsampling iterations. TRB sequences were retained for analysis only if CDR3 regions of at least seven amino acids were present. A Shannon entropy-derived clonality score and the Gini coefficient were used to measure diversity. In repertoire networks, the top 5000 CDR3 amino acid sequences were linked whenever an edit distance of one separated two sequences. Antigen specificity groups and MHC restriction were predicted for TRB CDR3 amino acid sequences with GLIPH2. CDR3 amino acid sequences were matched against VDJdb and McPAS-TCR to flag known CMV, EBV, HIV or tissue antigen associations. Pre-ART, post-ART and control groups were compared with Wilcoxon signed-rank tests and Holm-Bonferroni correction. TCRdb limited this immuneACCESS table to in-frame rearrangements with V and J called. A share of clones is missing; checked studies link under half to unresolved V genes, and the rest is unexplained. V, J and clone size reflect that table, while D and trimming were determined from the DNA. Recorded for this sample are 20,000 to 25,000 clones; under 80% of them occurred a single time. Around 11% of the sample belongs to the ten largest clones.

Study-level results and caveats: Unsorted PBMC were profiled instead of sorted CD4+ and CD8+ T cells because pre-ART samples had limited cell numbers. Expanded TRB clones identified before ART initiation dominated the repertoire at all time points, although this dominance fluctuated and declined in many PLHIV after ART. HIV repertoires had narrower CDR3 length ranges than controls, and the network structure suggested an antigen-experienced repertoire that shifted only slightly toward naive after ART. The samples span the years 2004 to 2017, and the ART regimens used may be less effective than current regimens. Starting ART was linked to a significant rise in TRB diversity, yet even with long-term ART the diversity remained significantly lower than in transplant donor controls. No data were available on ART adherence, viral resistance or therapy changes, limiting inferences about post-ART repertoire changes. Owing to limited PBMC availability, only the TCR beta chain was sequenced, without alpha chain pairing.

Counted from cysteine to phenylalanine, this CDR3 has 16 amino acids. CDR3 DNA only is kept here, 48 bases in frame from base 1. From a lookup of the germline V gene, CDR1 and CDR2 are SGHDT and YYEEEE. Inclusion was restricted to participants for whom at least one PBMC sample before ART initiation and at least two post-ART samples were available. Treatment was received in the United States of America by all participants with HIV. Before DNA extraction, cryopreserved samples of about 0.95-10 million PBMC were thawed and then washed. At the time of the earliest PBMC sample for each participant with HIV, ages ranged from 23 to 54 years. PBMC samples were contributed by each participant from 1-4 timepoints before ART initiation and 2-8 timepoints after ART initiation, with a median of 7 samples. Serial HIV viral load, CD4+ T-cell count, ART history and demographic data were obtained for every participant. Genomic DNA was extracted from unsorted PBMC with a Qiagen kit on a QIAcube, with processing performed in batches of 12 samples.

Points on this clone: Its antigen is unknown. An end of the junction does not agree with germline; a read error may underlie this.

The sequence links TRBV5-6 to TRBJ2-4, with no reliable assignment of the D segment. Source: unsorted PBMCs, taken 1.1 years before starting antiretroviral therapy. The receptor comes from a middle-aged woman with HIV. The CDR3 protein sequence reads: CAGSLGLLLAKNIQYF. The DNA reads as follows: TGTGCCGGCAGCTTGGGTCTGCTTCTAGCCAAAAACATTCAGTACTTC.